The 10 T cell receptor beta chains below were found in one sample sequenced in a study of regulatory T cells in long-lasting Graves disease. The time point: newly diagnosed GD, antithyroid drugs for less than 3 months. PBMCs were the source of the RNA used for TCR sequencing. CDR3 regions were amplified by Arm-PCR using iRepertoire HTBI primers to build TCR beta libraries. From the multiplex PCR reads, TCRdb called clonotypes with MiXCR, one entry per CDR3 protein. The sample holds about 470,000 distinct CDR3 sequences, under 15% seen once. These same records also appear under a second study, on T cells in Graves' hyperthyroidism and ophthalmopathy.

Sequenced here: peripheral blood mononuclear cells (PBMCs), sampled at new diagnosis, from a patient treated with antithyroid drugs. Receptors were obtained from a woman aged 30 to 39 with Graves disease.

The sample holds many counts of this clonotype. The rearrangement links TRBV30 to TRBJ2-7; D might be TRBD2 (6 bases). Trimming cost V 4 bases and J 2 bases, with 9 bases left between them. Germline V gives CDR1 GTSNPN, CDR2 SVGIG (reference sequence). CDR3 length: 12 residues. For the CDR3, the DNA is TGTGCCTGGAAGGCGGGGACCTACGAGCAGTACTTC. Protein product: CAWKAGTYEQYF.

The chain combines TRBV29-1 with TRBJ2-7, with D possibly being TRBD1 (6 bases). The CDR3 is 14 amino acids. Trimming shortened V by 6 bases and J by 3 bases, and 18 bases separated the two germline ends. CDR1 SQVTM and CDR2 ANQGSEA come from the germline V gene. CDR3 sequence: CSVMGAMAGYEQYF. DNA of the CDR3: TGCAGCGTGATGGGGGCAATGGCGGGCTACGAGCAGTACTTC.

This clonotype has at least ten counts. The V call is TRBV6-4, the J call TRBJ2-1; D ambiguous. The CDR3 consists of 12 residues. V was shortened by 5 bases and J by 6 bases, with 8 bases between the two germline ends. CDR1 MRHNA and CDR2 SNTAGT come from the germline V gene. Here the CDR3 reads CASSYWVNEQFF. As DNA, the CDR3 is TGTGCCAGCAGTTACTGGGTCAATGAGCAGTTCTTC.

In this sample, this clonotype turned up many times. The chain couples TRBV30 to TRBJ1-1, with D uncertain. Germline-derived CDR1 and CDR2 are GTSNPN and SVGIG (reference sequence). Trimming cost V 2 bases and J 7 bases, with 8 bases left between them. This CDR3 has 11 amino acids. CDR3 bases: TGTGCCTGGAGTTCACACGGTGAAGCTTTCTTT. It is translated as CAWSSHGEAFF.

The chain couples TRBV12-3 or TRBV12-4 to TRBJ2-7; weak D call: TRBD2 (5 bases). V dropped 5 bases and J dropped 6 bases, with 26 bases sitting between them. The CDR3 is 17 residues long. The CDR3: CASSSHEGPGGFGEQYF. In nucleotides, the CDR3 is TGTGCCAGCAGTAGCCACGAAGGTCCCGGAGGATTTGGCGAGCAGTACTTC.

This clonotype was found many times. The V call is TRBV20-1, the J call TRBJ2-1; TRBD2 matches 7 bases. This CDR3 spans 14 amino acids. Germline trimming cut 8 bases from V and 3 bases from J; bases unmatched to any gene: 10. The germline V gene encodes CDR1 DFQATT and CDR2 SNEGSKA (reference sequence). CDR3 nucleotide sequence: TGCAGTCCACTAGCGATCGCACTCTACAATGAGCAGTTCTTC. Its protein product is CSPLAIALYNEQFF.

The chain joins TRBV5-5 to TRBJ1-2; D is uncertain. This CDR3 region has 14 residues. The V and J ends lost 0 bases and 8 bases respectively, with 14 bases between them. CDR1 is SGHKS and CDR2 is YYEKEE in the germline V gene (reference sequence). CDR3 sequence (DNA): TGTGCCAGCAGCTTGGGAACCGGCCCATCGGGCTACACCTTC. Encoded protein: CASSLGTGPSGYTF.

This clonotype was counted a few times. Being one base from a much bigger clone, this may be a read error. Since the CDR3 does not end with the conserved phenylalanine or tryptophan, this likely comes from a read error. The DNA for the CDR3 is TGTGCCAGCAGCGCAAAACAGGGGAACTATGGCTACACCCTC. Translation gives CASSAKQGNYGYTL. The J gene is TRBJ1-2, the V gene TRBV11-2, with 7 positions matching TRBD1. Germline-derived CDR1 and CDR2 are SGHAT and FQNNGV. CDR3 length: 14 residues. With 5 bases clipped from V and 2 bases from J, the junction kept 5 bases outside the gene matches.

This CDR3 is CASSHSSTGGAKNIQYF. The CDR3 DNA is TGTGCCAGCAGCCACTCTAGCACCGGGGGGGCCAAAAACATTCAGTACTTC. The J gene is TRBJ2-4, the V gene TRBV3-1; 7 positions match TRBD2. From germline, CDR1 is LGHDT and CDR2 YNNKEL (reference sequence). The CDR3 is 17 amino acids. J gave up 1 base and V 3 bases, and 9 bases lay outside the gene matches.

The sample holds a few counts of this clonotype. This chain joins TRBV5-1 and TRBJ1-2; 9 bases line up with TRBD1. V lost 2 bases and J lost 8; bases outside the gene matches: 4. In germline, CDR1 is SGHRS, CDR2 YFSETQ. The CDR3 totals 13 residues. The CDR3 reads CASSLQGAQGYTF. The CDR3, as DNA: TGCGCCAGCAGCTTACAGGGGGCGCAGGGCTACACCTTC.